What follows are 5 T cell receptor beta chains derived from one specimen sequenced in a study of CD8 T cells in Susac syndrome. Reverse transcription of roughly 0.45 to 1 ug RNA used random hexamers. TCRdb processed the immunoSEQ multiplex PCR reads anew with MiXCR; each CDR3 protein has one entry. The sample holds 140,000 or so distinct CDR3 sequences, around 95% seen once. Sequenced: CD4+ T cells from PBMCs. The receptors originated from a human donor with Susac syndrome.

The rearrangement links TRBV6-5 to TRBJ1-1, with TRBD1 matching 7 bases. Germline V gives CDR1 MNHEY, CDR2 SVGAGI. The length of the CDR3 is 15 residues. V shed 6 bases, J shed 5 bases, and the junction held 12 bases outside the gene matches. The CDR3: CASSLTGTVRTEAFF. The CDR3 DNA follows: TGTGCCAGCAGCCTGACAGGGACCGTTAGGACTGAAGCTTTCTTT.

The chain is built from TRBV9 and TRBJ2-7; 7 nucleotides match TRBD1. The CDR3 runs to 13 residues. CDR1 SGDLS and CDR2 YYNGEE come from the germline V gene. J gave up 7 bases and V 3 bases, and 7 bases lay outside the gene matches. DNA of the CDR3: TGTGCCAGCAGCGCCCAGGGGGTTACGGAGCAGTACTTC. It specifies CASSAQGVTEQYF.

The CDR3 DNA reads as TGCAGTGCTAAACCACAGGGCGGGGGTGAAGCTTTCTTT. It specifies CSAKPQGGGEAFF. V and J are TRBV20-1 and TRBJ1-1; maybe TRBD1 (6 bases). There are 13 residues in the CDR3. V gave up 4 bases and J gave up 7 bases, with 16 bases separating them. The germline V gene has CDR1 DFQATT and CDR2 SNEGSKA (reference sequence).

This clonotype was seen just once. The V call is TRBV12-3 or TRBV12-4, the J call TRBJ2-7, with a tentative D call TRBD2 (6 bases). This CDR3 contains 13 residues. V was shortened by 3 bases and J by 7 bases, with 13 bases between the two germline ends. The CDR3 here is CASSLPPEGEQYF. Written as DNA, the CDR3 is TGTGCCAGCAGTTTGCCCCCGGAGGGAGAGCAGTACTTC.

J is TRBJ2-7 and V is TRBV20-1, with TRBD1 as a possible D gene (6 bases). V was clipped by 5 bases and J by 2 bases, with 16 bases between them. Germline assignment: CDR1 DFQATT and CDR2 SNEGSKA (reference sequence). The CDR3 is 14 residues long. The CDR3 bases are TGCAGTGCTCCCGGGACACCAGGCACCTACGAGCAGTACTTC. Protein sequence: CSAPGTPGTYEQYF.